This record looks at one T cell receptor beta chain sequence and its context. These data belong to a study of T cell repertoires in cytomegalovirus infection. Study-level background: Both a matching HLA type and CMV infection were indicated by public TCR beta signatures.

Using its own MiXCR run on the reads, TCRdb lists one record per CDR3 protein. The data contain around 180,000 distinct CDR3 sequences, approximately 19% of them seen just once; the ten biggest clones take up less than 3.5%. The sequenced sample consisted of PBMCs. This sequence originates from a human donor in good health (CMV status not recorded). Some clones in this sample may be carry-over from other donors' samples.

This chain's CDR3 is CSVVQGASVYEQFF. The CDR3 DNA reads as TGCAGCGTCGTACAGGGGGCATCGGTGTATGAGCAGTTCTTC. The chain uses TRBV29-1 and TRBJ2-1; TRBD1 matches 9 bases. The CDR3 is 14 residues long. V was clipped by 6 bases and J by 8 bases; unmatched bases: 11. Germline CDR1 SQVTM, CDR2 ANQGSEA.